This T cell receptor (beta chain) was captured by sequencing in a study of blood T cell repertoires in COVID-19. Original processing methods: Nucleated cell counts were estimated from reference gene primer amplification. The method was immunoSEQ multiplex PCR; TCRdb's version includes in-frame clones alone and lacks a portion of them. For V, J and clone size, that table is used; D and trimming come from the DNA. The table shows approximately 70,000 clones, with more than 85% occurring only once. Seattle-derived patients entered the study during active infection and were followed longitudinally. This TCR was recovered from a man between 40 and 49 years old with COVID-19, enrolled during active disease. The sample taken for sequencing was peripheral blood.

In DNA form, the CDR3 reads TGTGCCAGCAGCTTAGCGCCCCACAACAATGAGCAGTTCTTC. Its protein product is CASSLAPHNNEQFF. The chain carries TRBV11-1 and TRBJ2-1, with D hard to call. The CDR3 spans 14 residues. Deletions cut 0 bases from V and 5 bases from J, with 8 bases between. Germline V gene lookup returns CDR1 SGHAT and CDR2 FQDESV (reference sequence). The full variable domain, in which reference TRBV11-1 and TRBJ2-1 provide the parts outside the CDR3, is EAEVAQSPRYKITEKSQAVAFWCDPISGHATLYWYRQILGQGPELLVQFQDESVVDDSQLPKDRFSAERLKGVDSTLKIQPAELGDSAMYLCASSLAPHNNEQFFGPGTRLTVL.